Presented here are 19 T cell receptor beta chains from one specimen sequenced in a study of T cell responses to AZD1222 COVID-19 vaccine. Generated by immunoSEQ multiplex PCR, the TCRdb table keeps only in-frame clones and is missing some. The sample contains tens of thousands of clones, more than 85% of which appear only once. Sequencing was performed on peripheral blood, taken on day 0 of AZD1222 vaccination. The receptor set was obtained from an adult in good health.

This chain uses TRBV6-5 with TRBJ2-5, with D unclear. The V and J ends lost 0 bases and 2 bases respectively, with 13 bases between them. The germline gives CDR1 MNHEY, CDR2 SVGAGI. The CDR3 has 16 residues. Here the CDR3 reads CASSYSAGGIQETQYF. The CDR3 DNA sequence: TGTGCCAGCAGTTACTCAGCCGGCGGAATACAAGAGACCCAGTACTTC.

The chain couples TRBV5-1 to TRBJ2-2; D not resolved. Germline V gene data show CDR1 as SGHRS and CDR2 as YFSETQ. The CDR3 is 16 residues long. The ends were cut back, 0 bases at V and 1 base at J, with 10 bases in the middle. CDR3 residues: CASSLGSALNTGELFF. Here the CDR3 DNA reads TGCGCCAGCAGCTTGGGGAGTGCGCTGAACACCGGGGAGCTGTTTTTT. Combining the CDR3 with reference TRBV5-1 and TRBJ2-2 gives the whole variable domain KAGVTQTPRYLIKTRGQQVTLSCSPISGHRSVSWYQQTPGQGLQFLFEYFSETQRNKGNFPGRFSGRQFSNSRSEMNVSTLELGDSALYLCASSLGSALNTGELFFGEGSRLTVL.

In its sample, this clone was seen a few times. The CDR3 DNA is TGTGCCAGCAGTGGGCCGACAGGGGGAAATGGGGAGACCCAGTACTTC. Encoded protein: CASSGPTGGNGETQYF. The chain couples TRBV6-4 to TRBJ2-5; 9 positions agree with TRBD1. Germline trimming cut 4 bases from V and 5 bases from J; bases unmatched to any gene: 11. The CDR3 is made up of 16 amino acids. Per the germline V gene, CDR1 is MRHNA and CDR2 is SNTAGT.

V and J are TRBV6-5 and TRBJ1-3, with unresolved D. CDR3 length: 14 residues. Trimming took 7 bases from V and 0 from J, leaving 10 bases between them. The germline V gene has CDR1 MNHEY and CDR2 SVGAGI. CDR3 DNA: TGTGCCAGCATCGACGAGAGCTCTGGAAACACCATATATTTT. Protein sequence: CASIDESSGNTIYF.

The rearrangement links TRBV7-3 to TRBJ2-6; TRBD2 aligns across 8 bases. Germline CDR1 SGHTA, CDR2 FQGTGA. CDR3 length equals 16 residues. J gave up 4 bases and V 5 bases, and 7 bases lay outside the gene matches. The CDR3 coding sequence is TGTGCCAGCAGCCTCGGGGGGGGCCCCGGGGCCAACGTCCTGACTTTC. Translated, it gives CASSLGGGPGANVLTF.

This chain joins TRBV25-1 and TRBJ2-3; 12 bases match TRBD2. Trimming at V came to 4 bases and at J to 8 bases, leaving 4 bases not matched to a gene. This CDR3 spans 14 amino acids. In germline, CDR1 is MGHDK, CDR2 SYGVNS. CDR3 DNA sequence: TGTGCCAGCAGTGCGGGACTAGCGGGTGTTACGCAGTATTTT. As protein: CASSAGLAGVTQYF.

This chain uses TRBV6-5 with TRBJ1-1; 7 bases line up with TRBD1. The V gene end was trimmed by 6 bases and the J gene end by 3 bases; junction bases not matched to a gene: 1. The CDR3 extends over 12 amino acids. CDR1 and CDR2 from the germline V gene are MNHEY and SVGAGI. The CDR3 loop reads CASRTGDTEAFF. CDR3 DNA: TGTGCCAGCAGAACAGGGGACACTGAAGCTTTCTTT.

This chain uses TRBV19 with TRBJ2-1; D remains ambiguous. Germline CDR1 LNHDA, CDR2 SQIVND (reference sequence). The CDR3 contains 12 residues. Trimming removed 4 bases at V and 4 bases at J, with 5 bases between. The CDR3 protein is CASSTTYNEQFF. The CDR3 DNA sequence: TGTGCCAGTAGTACAACATACAATGAGCAGTTCTTC.

The rearrangement uses TRBV30 and TRBJ2-5; D may be TRBD1 (6 bases). Deletions cut 4 bases from V and 6 bases from J, with 12 bases between. Looked up from germline, CDR1 is GTSNPN and CDR2 is SVGIG (reference sequence). The CDR3 runs to 12 residues. CDR3 loop: CAWTGVGKTQYF. As DNA, the CDR3 is TGTGCCTGGACAGGGGTGGGGAAGACCCAGTACTTC. The full variable domain, with the rest looked up from reference TRBV30 and TRBJ2-5, is SQTIHQWPATLVQPVGSPLSLECTVEGTSNPNLYWYRQAAGRGLQLLFYSVGIGQISSEVPQNLSASRPQDRQFILSSKKLLLSDSGFYLCAWTGVGKTQYFGPGTRLLVL.

This clone came up a few times. The V and J genes are TRBV6-1 and TRBJ1-2; D unresolved. V was clipped by 3 bases and J by 8 bases, with 16 bases between them. This CDR3 comprises 14 residues. Germline V gene lookup returns CDR1 MNHNS and CDR2 SASEGT. CDR3 DNA: TGTGCCAGCAGTGAGTACGAAGGGCTCACGGGCTACACCTTC. Its translation: CASSEYEGLTGYTF.

The J gene is TRBJ1-2, the V gene TRBV30, with TRBD1 identical over 7 bases. There are 13 residues in the CDR3. V lost 3 bases to trimming and J lost 4 bases; unmatched junction nucleotides: 5. The germline gives CDR1 GTSNPN, CDR2 SVGIG (reference sequence). Here the CDR3 reads CAWSGRGLYGYTF. The CDR3 DNA reads as TGTGCCTGGAGCGGAAGGGGGCTCTATGGCTACACCTTC.

The chain carries TRBV30 and TRBJ2-7; 8 nucleotides align to TRBD1. CDR3 length: 14 residues. Unmatched junction bases numbered 11, after V lost 6 bases and J lost 4 bases. Germline V CDR1 and CDR2: GTSNPN, SVGIG (reference sequence). The CDR3 spells CACGTGWNLYEQYF. Written as DNA, the CDR3 is TGTGCCTGCGGGACAGGTTGGAATCTTTACGAGCAGTACTTC.

The CDR3 protein is CASRPLAGAYNEQFF. Written as DNA, the CDR3 is TGTGCCAGCAGACCACTAGCGGGGGCCTACAATGAGCAGTTCTTC. The V call is TRBV7-9, the J call TRBJ2-1; 11 bases agree with TRBD2. From germline, CDR1 is SEHNR and CDR2 FQNEAQ (reference sequence). CDR3 length equals 15 residues. V was clipped by 6 bases and J by 2 bases; unmatched bases: 3.

The rearrangement uses TRBV5-1 and TRBJ1-6; D is possibly TRBD1 (5 bases). The CDR3 spans 17 residues. Trimming stripped 0 bases from V and 0 bases from J, with 10 bases between. Germline V gives CDR1 SGHRS, CDR2 YFSETQ. The CDR3 spells CASSLAGGSSYNSPLHF. CDR3 DNA: TGCGCCAGCAGCTTGGCCGGGGGGAGCTCCTATAATTCACCCCTCCACTTT.

The chain employs TRBV6-5 and TRBJ2-1; 10 nucleotides match TRBD2. J was trimmed by 5 bases and V by 4 bases; bases with no gene match: 2. The germline V gene encodes CDR1 MNHEY and CDR2 SVGAGI. The CDR3 is made up of 14 amino acids. The CDR3 nucleotides are TGTGCCAGCAGTTCCGGGACTAGCGACAATGAGCAGTTCTTC. Protein sequence: CASSSGTSDNEQFF.

The V call is TRBV6-2 or TRBV6-3, the J call TRBJ2-3; 7 nucleotides match TRBD2. The length of the CDR3 is 15 residues. CDR1 is MNHEY, CDR2 SVGEGT, per germline. Trimming removed 2 bases from V and 4 bases from J; junction bases left unmatched: 6. In DNA form, the CDR3 reads TGTGCCAGCAGTTACGCGGGAGAGATCCCAGATACGCAGTATTTT. The encoded protein is CASSYAGEIPDTQYF.

This chain links TRBV11-2 with TRBJ2-1; D is unresolved. CDR3 length: 15 amino acids. V dropped 1 base and J dropped 6 bases, with 13 bases sitting between them. CDR1 is SGHAT and CDR2 is FQNNGV in the germline V gene. This CDR3 reads CASSLGGSQVNEQFF. CDR3 DNA sequence: TGTGCCAGCAGCTTAGGGGGATCCCAGGTCAATGAGCAGTTCTTC.

This rearrangement joins TRBV4-2 to TRBJ1-6; D is undetermined. Trimming left V 0 bases short and J 7 bases short, with 19 bases between. In germline, CDR1 is LGHNA, CDR2 YNFKEQ. The CDR3 contains 18 residues. The CDR3 DNA follows: TGTGCCAGCAGCCAAGAAATCAGCAGCGTTATAAGCAATTCACCCCTCCACTTT. This codes for CASSQEISSVISNSPLHF.

V usage is TRBV6-2 or TRBV6-3 and J usage is TRBJ1-5; D may be TRBD1 (6 bases). The CDR3 sequence is 14 residues long. V lost 2 bases to trimming and J lost 4 bases, with 9 bases between them. Per germline, CDR1 MNHEY and CDR2 SVGEGT. CDR3 coding DNA: TGTGCCAGCAGTTACAGGGGGGAGAATCAGCCCCAGCATTTT. Protein sequence: CASSYRGENQPQHF.